This T cell receptor (beta chain) stems from a study of T cell responses to AZD1222 COVID-19 vaccine. CDR3 size: 14 residues. Germline V gene data show CDR1 as MDHEN and CDR2 as SYDVKM. V dropped 10 bases and J dropped 0 bases, with 13 bases sitting between them. Profiled with immunoSEQ multiplex PCR; TCRdb holds only in-frame clones, not every one. The table shows fewer than 120,000 clones, with 87% occurring only once. This specimen was peripheral blood, taken on day 0 of AZD1222 vaccination. The rearrangement uses TRBV28 and TRBJ1-5; D call uncertain. The clonotype originates from an adult in good health. The CDR3: CAILPDYSNQPQHF. The DNA for the CDR3 is TGTGCCATTTTACCAGATTATAGCAATCAGCCCCAGCATTTT.